This T cell receptor (beta chain) was documented in a study of T cells in Graves' hyperthyroidism and ophthalmopathy (dated 2019 in TCRdb). Study-wide context: Peripheral blood was collected at initial diagnosis, before any treatment. To identify TCR V-J signatures that set the groups apart, the researchers used a discovery cohort of 95 to 100 patients, made up of approximately 43 with Graves' ophthalmopathy and 57 with stable Graves' hyperthyroidism. Prospective prediction of ophthalmopathy was tested in an independent validation cohort consisting of 18 to 20 hyperthyroidism patients and more than 15 patients who later progressed to ophthalmopathy. The 85 to 100 discovery patients were divided at random into training and test sets in a 7:3 ratio. Thyroid tissue and blood T-cell repertoires from several Graves' hyperthyroidism patients were also compared in the study. Once sampling was done, hyperthyroidism patients were given methimazole at a starting dose of 30 mg daily, whereas ophthalmopathy patients were given high-dose intravenous methylprednisolone. The paper reports TCR Vbeta CDR3 sequencing of 140 or so peripheral blood samples: 40 or so ophthalmopathy, fewer than 80 hyperthyroidism and 17 progressor patients.

The paper's findings and limits, for the study overall: A 13 V-J signature model separated ophthalmopathy from stable hyperthyroidism, with roughly 88% sensitivity and 81% to 82% specificity in cross-validation and 80%/75% in testing. Blood samples also contained most of the expanded thyroid clonotypes (frequency above 0.001), which suggests that blood repertoires may reflect thyroid immune responses. Sample size was not statistically predetermined, and blinding of investigators to group allocation was not performed. In validation, the model predicted progression to ophthalmopathy a median of about 6.8 months before onset, with over 55% sensitivity and almost 75% specificity.

The TCR beta CDR3 regions were amplified from RNA transcripts. The TCR CDR3 was subjected to a first round of RT-PCR using the HTBI primer set and the Qiagen OneStep RT-PCR kit. The libraries were constructed in a second round of multiplex PCR and then size-selected and purified. The libraries were sequenced on an Illumina HiSeq2000 using paired-end 100 bp reads. Per the authors' processing: SOAPnuke was used to process the raw data, removing reads that contained adapters or uncalled bases, had a mean Phred below 15, or lacked an exact match to the constant primer or identifier. COPE v1.2.5 was used to merge the high-quality paired reads, and each unique nucleotide sequence was defined as a clonotype. MiTCR v1.1 was used to align the clonotypes against IMGT TRBV, TRBD and TRBJ reference segments. The analysis was restricted to V-J combinations with a frequency above 0.0001, which together covered 99% to 99.2% of the repertoires. The TCS score was defined as F50 (clonal expansion) divided by E x V (chaos), with BLOSUM62-based TCRdist calculated between CDR3 peptides within each V-J. Welch's t-statistics and random forest reduced several hundred V-J features to 13, which were used in a naive Bayes classifier (R e1071). TCRdb trimmed public reads at Q25 via fastp, called clones via MiXCR and kept in-frame beta chains. Entries are consolidated by CDR3 protein sequence, retaining the most common genes and DNA. TCRdb, not the authors, supplied the V and J calls. For this sample there are about 690,000 distinct CDR3 sequences; 15% to 20% appear just once. Of the sample, about a sixth falls within the top ten clones.

As concerns this clonotype: There is no known antigen for this receptor. No base quality values were provided; no much bigger clone lies one nucleotide off.

A patient counted as having stable Graves' hyperthyroidism if no progression to ophthalmopathy occurred over 18 months of follow-up. Hyperthyroidism patients were newly diagnosed, with disease duration under 2 months, and aged 18 to 65 years. Exclusion was applied to patients with uncontrolled infections, other autoimmune diseases, pregnancy or lactation. Diagnoses relied on clinical symptoms, serum thyroxine and TRAb, thyroid ultrasound and orbital computed tomography. PBMCs were separated from around 9.1 ml of fresh peripheral blood using Ficoll-Paque density gradient centrifugation. Trizol reagent was used to extract total RNA, and RNA quality was then checked on an Agilent 2100 Bioanalyzer. The CDR3, cysteine through phenylalanine, is 18 amino acids long. Just the 54-base CDR3 DNA is kept, in frame starting at base 1. The germline V gene (reference sequence) gives CDR1 as MNHEY and CDR2 as SMNVEV. The junction carries 15 bases between V and J, which are trimmed by 1 base and 2 bases respectively.

This chain joins TRBV27 to TRBJ2-6; the D region possibly corresponds to TRBD2 (5 bases align). This receptor was identified in a man between 50 and 59 years old with Graves' hyperthyroidism. The specimen sequenced was blood. DNA sequence: TGTGCCAGCAGTTTATACGGGGTAGCGTTCGCTGGGGCCAACGTCCTGACTTTC. The encoded protein is CASSLYGVAFAGANVLTF.